This TCR beta chain was identified during a study of blood T cell repertoires in COVID-19. Study-wide context: Sites in the United States, Italy and Spain provided acute and convalescent COVID-19 samples.

In Seattle, patients joined the study during active infection and were tracked longitudinally. This CDR3 contains 13 residues. V gave up 1 base and J gave up 2 bases, with 6 bases separating them. The V gene's germline CDR1 is LGHDT and CDR2 YNNKEL (reference sequence). Original processing notes: Amplification of reference gene primers provided the estimated nucleated cell counts. Profiling relied on immunoSEQ multiplex PCR, and the TCRdb table lists in-frame clones only, not all of them. V, J and clone size reflect that table, while D and trimming were determined from the DNA. The data contain about 210,000 clones, roughly 87% of them seen just once; the ten biggest clones take up around 8%.

The material sequenced was peripheral blood. The source of this sequence is a woman aged 55-69 years with COVID-19, enrolled during active disease. V usage is TRBV3-1 (or the pseudogene TRBV3-2) and J usage is TRBJ2-7; no definite D call. Here the CDR3 DNA reads TGTGCCAGCAGCCAAGGCCAGGCCTACGAGCAGTACTTC. It codes for CASSQGQAYEQYF.